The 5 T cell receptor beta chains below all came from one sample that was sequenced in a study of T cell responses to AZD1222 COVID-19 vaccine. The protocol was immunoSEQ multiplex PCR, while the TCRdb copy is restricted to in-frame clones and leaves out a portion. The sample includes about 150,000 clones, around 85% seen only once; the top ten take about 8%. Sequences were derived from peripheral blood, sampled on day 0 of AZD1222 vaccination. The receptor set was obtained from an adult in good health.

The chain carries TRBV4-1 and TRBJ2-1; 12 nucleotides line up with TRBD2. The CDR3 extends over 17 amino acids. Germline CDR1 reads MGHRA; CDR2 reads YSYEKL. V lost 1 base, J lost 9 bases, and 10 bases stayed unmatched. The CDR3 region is CASSQVALAGGVGEQFF. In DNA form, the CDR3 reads TGCGCCAGCAGCCAAGTAGCACTAGCGGGAGGAGTGGGTGAGCAGTTCTTC.

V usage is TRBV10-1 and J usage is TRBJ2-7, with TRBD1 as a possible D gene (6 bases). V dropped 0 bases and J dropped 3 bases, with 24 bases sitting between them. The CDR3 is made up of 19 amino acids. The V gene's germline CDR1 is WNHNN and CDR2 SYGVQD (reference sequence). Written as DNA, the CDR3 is TGCGCCAGCAGTGAGTCGTTCCCAACCCCCAGGGGTTCGGGCTACGAGCAGTACTTC. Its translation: CASSESFPTPRGSGYEQYF.

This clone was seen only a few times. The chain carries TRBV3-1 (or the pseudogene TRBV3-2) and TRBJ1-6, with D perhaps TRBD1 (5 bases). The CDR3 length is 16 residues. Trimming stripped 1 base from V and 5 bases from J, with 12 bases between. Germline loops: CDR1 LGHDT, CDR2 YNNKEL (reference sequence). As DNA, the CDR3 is TGTGCCAGCAGCCAAGCTTCGGACACTCATAATTCACCCCTCCACTTT. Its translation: CASSQASDTHNSPLHF.

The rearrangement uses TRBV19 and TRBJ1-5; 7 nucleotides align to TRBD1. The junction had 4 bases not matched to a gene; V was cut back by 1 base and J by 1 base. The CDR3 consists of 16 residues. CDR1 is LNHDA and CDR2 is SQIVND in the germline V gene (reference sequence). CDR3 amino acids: CASSIGRGRSNQPQHF. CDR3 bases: TGTGCCAGTAGTATAGGGAGGGGGCGAAGCAATCAGCCCCAGCATTTT.

CDR3 region: CASRRKGGDTQYF. The CDR3 DNA follows: TGTGCCAGCAGACGAAAAGGGGGAGATACGCAGTATTTT. The rearrangement joins TRBV6-5 to TRBJ2-3; tentative D call: TRBD1 (6 bases). CDR1 is MNHEY, CDR2 SVGAGI, per germline. This CDR3 comprises 13 residues. V shed 6 bases and J shed 5 bases, with 12 bases lying between them.